This T cell receptor beta chain was obtained from a study of T cell repertoires in cytomegalovirus infection. Across the study: As its CMV epitopes, the study selected recently identified HLA-C-restricted and well-studied HLA-B-restricted targets. CMV infection together with matching HLA type was indicated by public TCR beta signatures.

To note about this clonotype: Its antigen is unidentified.

TCRdb called the reads again in MiXCR, with one record for every CDR3 protein. Among roughly 87,000 distinct CDR3 sequences listed, roughly 29% were seen once. With 4 bases clipped from V and 7 bases from J, the junction kept 9 bases outside the gene matches. The CDR3 has 15 amino acids. The germline CDR1 and CDR2 sequences are SGHRS and YFSETQ. Study findings and constraints: Identification of carriers of CMV plus the relevant HLA was performed using cumulative public TCR beta family frequency.

The receptor's source is a human donor in good health (CMV status not recorded). Some clones in this sample may be carry-over from other donors' samples. The source was CD8+ T cells from cultured PBMCs, collected from culture after CMV antigen stimulation. This chain connects TRBV5-1 to TRBJ2-7; 12 bases agree with TRBD1. The CDR3 is CASSQGTGGQWEQYF. For the CDR3, the DNA is TGCGCCAGCAGCCAAGGGACAGGGGGCCAGTGGGAGCAGTACTTC.